A single sample is the source of the 9 T cell receptor beta chains below, sequenced in a study of blood T cell repertoires in COVID-19 (TCRdb year 2020). The method was the immunoSEQ multiplex PCR assay. In TCRdb, the immuneACCESS table is reduced to in-frame sequences with V and J assigned. These tables do not hold every clone; where another copy was compared, an unresolved V gene accounts for under half, and the others remain unexplained. The sample table records roughly 140,000 clones; 70% to 90% of these occur just once. Approximately 8% of the sample is held by the ten biggest clonotypes. Material for sequencing was peripheral blood. These TCRs come from a woman aged 55-70 years with COVID-19, enrolled during active disease.

J is TRBJ1-5 and V is TRBV19, with D uncertain. Germline values: CDR1 LNHDA, CDR2 SQIVND (reference sequence). The germline V and J ends were trimmed by 6 bases and 3 bases, with 21 bases remaining between them. CDR3 length equals 17 residues. Written as DNA, the CDR3 is TGTGCCAGTAGCGCCGACTCGGACCCCGGGGACAATCAGCCCCAGCATTTT. Amino acid sequence: CASSADSDPGDNQPQHF.

V gene TRBV7-6 combines with J gene TRBJ2-7; D uncertain. Germline CDR1 is SGHVS and CDR2 is FNYEAQ. Deletions cut 3 bases from V and 1 base from J, with 7 bases between. This CDR3 region has 13 residues. The DNA for the CDR3 is TGTGCCAGCAGCTTTCCGGAGTCCTACGAGCAGTACTTC. This encodes CASSFPESYEQYF.

The V gene is TRBV4-2, the J gene TRBJ2-3, with D tentatively TRBD2 (6 bases). Germline V gene data show CDR1 as LGHNA and CDR2 as YNFKEQ. V was shortened by 2 bases and J by 1 base, with 10 bases between the two germline ends. The CDR3 length is 15 residues. CDR3 protein: CASSQPAGRTDTQYF. The CDR3 nucleotides are TGTGCCAGCAGCCAACCAGCGGGCCGCACAGATACGCAGTATTTT.

The CDR3 sequence is CAWSVPGSGGNTIYF. The CDR3 DNA is TGTGCCTGGAGTGTACCCGGGTCTGGAGGAAACACCATATATTTT. The chain uses TRBV30 and TRBJ1-3; no clear D. The V end lost 0 bases, the J end lost 4 bases, and 13 bases lay between the germline ends. The CDR3 length is 15 residues. The germline V gene encodes CDR1 GTSNPN and CDR2 SVGIG (reference sequence).

V usage is TRBV19 and J usage is TRBJ1-2; D possibly corresponds to TRBD1 (5 bases). CDR1 is LNHDA and CDR2 is SQIVND in the germline V gene (reference sequence). Trimming cost V 3 bases and J 5 bases, with 10 bases left between them. CDR3 length equals 13 residues. The CDR3 coding sequence is TGTGCCAGTAGTATTGCGGAGGGGTATGGCTACACCTTC. Amino acids: CASSIAEGYGYTF.

This sequence joins TRBV27 and TRBJ2-1, with D possibly being TRBD2 (6 bases). The V and J ends lost 0 bases and 3 bases respectively, with 9 bases between them. Germline CDR1 is MNHEY and CDR2 is SMNVEV (reference sequence). This CDR3 has 15 residues. This CDR3 reads CASSLSQGLYNEQFF. In DNA form, the CDR3 reads TGTGCCAGCAGTTTATCGCAGGGACTCTACAATGAGCAGTTCTTC.

The V call is TRBV28, the J call TRBJ1-5, with a weak D call TRBD1 (5 bases). Germline V gives CDR1 MDHEN, CDR2 SYDVKM. Trimming removed 5 bases at V and 3 bases at J, with 14 bases between. CDR3 length: 15 amino acids. CDR3 residues: CASSTRVVNNQPQHF. The CDR3 DNA reads TGTGCCAGCAGTACCAGGGTGGTGAACAATCAGCCCCAGCATTTT. Full variable domain (missing parts from reference TRBV28 and TRBJ1-5): DVKVTQSSRYLVKRTGEKVFLECVQDMDHENMFWYRQDPGLGLRLIYFSYDVKMKEKGDIPEGYSVSREKKERFSLILESASTNQTSMYLCASSTRVVNNQPQHFGDGTRLSIL.

The CDR3 region is CASTLDRGNYEQYF. The DNA for the CDR3 is TGTGCCAGCACCCTGGACAGGGGGAATTACGAGCAGTACTTC. The J gene is TRBJ2-7, the V gene TRBV11-2; 10 nucleotides line up with TRBD1. The CDR3 extends over 14 amino acids. Per germline, CDR1 SGHAT and CDR2 FQNNGV. Trimming removed 7 bases from V and 4 bases from J; junction bases left unmatched: 7.

The chain uses TRBV12-3 or TRBV12-4 and TRBJ1-6; 8 nucleotides match TRBD1. The CDR3 totals 13 residues. V lost 6 bases to trimming and J lost 7 bases; unmatched junction nucleotides: 2. The CDR3 bases are TGTGCCAGCAGCCAGGGGGCGAATTCACCCCTCCACTTT. Translation gives CASSQGANSPLHF.